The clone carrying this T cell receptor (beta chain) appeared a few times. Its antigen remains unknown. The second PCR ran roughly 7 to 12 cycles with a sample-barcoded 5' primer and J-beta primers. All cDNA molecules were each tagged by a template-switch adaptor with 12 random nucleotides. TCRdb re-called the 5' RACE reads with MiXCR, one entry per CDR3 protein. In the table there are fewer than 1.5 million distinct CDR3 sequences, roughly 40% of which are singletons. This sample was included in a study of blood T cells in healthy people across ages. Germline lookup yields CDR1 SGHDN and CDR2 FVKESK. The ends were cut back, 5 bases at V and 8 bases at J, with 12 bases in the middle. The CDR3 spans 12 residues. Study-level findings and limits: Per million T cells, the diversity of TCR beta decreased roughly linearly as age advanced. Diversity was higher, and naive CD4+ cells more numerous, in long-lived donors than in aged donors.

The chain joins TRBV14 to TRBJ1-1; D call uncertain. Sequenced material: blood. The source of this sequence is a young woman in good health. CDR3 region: CASSIHFPEAFF. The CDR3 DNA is TGTGCCAGCAGCATCCATTTCCCAGAAGCTTTCTTT.